Listed here are 31 T cell receptor beta chains from one sample, sequenced in a study of T cell responses to AZD1222 COVID-19 vaccine. Sequencing was performed with immunoSEQ multiplex PCR; in TCRdb, only in-frame clones are kept and a portion is missing. Counted here are under 200,000 clones, roughly 94% occurring once; the ten biggest clones make up 4% to 5.5%. This specimen consisted of peripheral blood, obtained on day 0 of MenACWY control vaccination. These receptor sequences come from an adult in good health.

The chain has TRBV9 and TRBJ2-4; 8 bases fit TRBD2. This CDR3 has 16 amino acids. From germline, CDR1 is SGDLS and CDR2 YYNGEE. V dropped 4 bases and J dropped 1; count of bases not matched to a gene: 7. CDR3 protein: CASSPSGGAAKNIQYF. DNA for the CDR3: TGTGCCAGCAGCCCCTCGGGAGGGGCGGCCAAAAACATTCAGTACTTC. Looking up the rest from reference TRBV9 and TRBJ2-4 gives the full variable domain: DSGVTQTPKHLITATGQRVTLRCSPRSGDLSVYWYQQSLDQGLQFLIQYYNGEERAKGNILERFSAQQFPDLHSELNLSSLELGDSALYFCASSPSGGAAKNIQYFGAGTRLSVL.

V is TRBV25-1 and J is TRBJ2-3, with unresolved D. This CDR3 has 13 residues. From germline, CDR1 is MGHDK and CDR2 SYGVNS. V lost 2 bases to trimming and J lost 4 bases, with 7 bases between them. The CDR3 DNA is TGTGCCAGCAGTGAAGAGTTCCCAGATACGCAGTATTTT. This encodes CASSEEFPDTQYF.

V gene TRBV5-1 combines with J gene TRBJ1-4; D not certain. Germline V gene sequence: CDR1 SGHRS, CDR2 YFSETQ. Trimming took 0 bases from V and 0 from J, leaving 6 bases between them. The CDR3 length is 15 residues. CDR3 bases: TGCGCCAGCAGCTTGGTCGGGGCAACTAATGAAAAACTGTTTTTT. This translates into CASSLVGATNEKLFF.

This clone was counted once. The chain employs TRBV10-1 and TRBJ2-3; 13 nucleotides agree with TRBD2. Germline V gene data show CDR1 as WNHNN and CDR2 as SYGVQD (reference sequence). The ends lost 6 bases at V and 3 bases at J; junction bases unmatched: 12. This CDR3 has 18 residues. The CDR3, as DNA: TGCGCCAGCAGCTCACCGGGACTAGCGGGACTCGGTACAGATACGCAGTATTTT. This encodes CASSSPGLAGLGTDTQYF.

The chain is built from TRBV5-1 and TRBJ1-3, with D unclear. The germline gives CDR1 SGHRS, CDR2 YFSETQ. The CDR3 covers 16 residues. V was pared by 0 bases and J by 4 bases, with 14 bases between. CDR3 DNA: TGCGCCAGCAGCTTGGAGGCAGAAGGATCCGGAAACACCATATATTTT. Its translation is CASSLEAEGSGNTIYF.

V usage is TRBV29-1 and J usage is TRBJ1-3; weak D call: TRBD1 (5 bases). Trimming removed 2 bases from V and 2 bases from J, with 7 bases in between. This CDR3 region has 13 residues. Germline CDR1 SQVTM, CDR2 ANQGSEA. CDR3 sequence: CSVEQGPGNTIYF. For the CDR3, the DNA is TGCAGCGTTGAACAGGGCCCTGGAAACACCATATATTTT.

This chain joins TRBV30 and TRBJ2-2, with unresolved D. With 2 bases removed from V and 1 base from J, the gap between germline ends came to 2 bases. The CDR3 consists of 12 residues. Per germline, CDR1 GTSNPN and CDR2 SVGIG (reference sequence). This chain's CDR3 is CAWSLNTGELFF. The CDR3 bases are TGTGCCTGGAGTCTGAACACCGGGGAGCTGTTTTTT.

The chain combines TRBV5-1 with TRBJ2-5, with D unresolved. CDR1 is SGHRS and CDR2 is YFSETQ in the germline V gene. The CDR3 consists of 15 residues. The V end lost 7 bases, the J end lost 2 bases, and 18 bases lay between the germline ends. This CDR3 reads CASASRRGAQETQYF. In DNA form, the CDR3 reads TGCGCCAGCGCGAGCCGACGCGGAGCGCAAGAGACCCAGTACTTC.

This clone has a single count. The rearrangement links TRBV6-6 to TRBJ1-2; D is perhaps TRBD1 (5 bases). Trimming removed 2 bases from V and 7 bases from J, with 17 bases in between. This CDR3 spans 15 amino acids. Germline CDR1 reads MNHNY; CDR2 reads SVGAGI (reference sequence). The CDR3 nucleotides are TGTGCCAGCAGTTACGATTCGGGGGGGTTCGTTGGCTACACCTTC. Translating it yields CASSYDSGGFVGYTF.

The V and J genes are TRBV6-5 and TRBJ1-2; D is perhaps TRBD1 (6 bases). The CDR3 has 15 amino acids. The V and J ends lost 2 bases and 2 bases respectively, with 12 bases between them. Germline V gene data show CDR1 as MNHEY and CDR2 as SVGAGI. CDR3 sequence: CASSYVQGDNYGYTF. CDR3 sequence (DNA): TGTGCCAGCAGTTACGTACAGGGCGACAACTATGGCTACACCTTC.

The chain couples TRBV20-1 to TRBJ1-1; TRBD1 agrees at 9 bases. Germline V gene data show CDR1 as DFQATT and CDR2 as SNEGSKA (reference sequence). The CDR3 runs 16 residues. The V gene end was trimmed by 3 bases and the J gene end by 5 bases; junction bases not matched to a gene: 13. The CDR3: CSASEQGAPRRTEAFF. For the CDR3, the DNA is TGCAGTGCTAGTGAACAGGGGGCTCCTCGGCGGACTGAAGCTTTCTTT.

This chain uses TRBV3-1 (or the pseudogene TRBV3-2) with TRBJ1-1; D remains ambiguous. The CDR3 has 12 residues. From germline, CDR1 is LGHDT and CDR2 YNNKEL (reference sequence). Trimming removed 0 bases at V and 11 bases at J, with 10 bases between. The CDR3 DNA sequence: TGTGCCAGCAGCCAAGATTTGAGGTACGCTTTCTTT. It codes for CASSQDLRYAFF.

This clone occurred once. The chain recombines TRBV14 with TRBJ2-5; D is uncertain. The germline V gene has CDR1 SGHDN and CDR2 FVKESK. The CDR3 loop spans 15 amino acids. The V and J ends lost 6 bases and 5 bases respectively, with 19 bases between them. CDR3 protein: CASSQLGPQRETQYF. The DNA for the CDR3 is TGTGCCAGCAGTCAACTCGGGCCACAAAGGGAGACCCAGTACTTC. Together with reference TRBV14 and TRBJ2-5, the CDR3 gives the full variable domain: EAGVTQFPSHSVIEKGQTVTLRCDPISGHDNLYWYRRVMGKEIKFLLHFVKESKQDESGMPNNRFLAERTGGTYSTLKVQPAELEDSGVYFCASSQLGPQRETQYFGPGTRLLVL.

The V and J genes are TRBV19 and TRBJ2-3; 10 nucleotides align to TRBD2. The CDR3 loop spans 15 amino acids. The ends lost 7 bases at V and 4 bases at J; junction bases unmatched: 8. Germline CDR1 and CDR2: LNHDA and SQIVND (reference sequence). CDR3 loop: CASTQREGRPDTQYF. DNA for the CDR3: TGTGCCAGTACACAGCGGGAGGGCCGCCCAGATACGCAGTATTTT. The full variable domain, its missing parts supplied by reference TRBV19 and TRBJ2-3, is DGGITQSPKYLFRKEGQNVTLSCEQNLNHDAMYWYRQDPGQGLRLIYYSQIVNDFQKGDIAEGYSVSREKKESFPLTVTSAQKNPTAFYLCASTQREGRPDTQYFGPGTRLTVL.

This clone was recorded only once. The chain employs TRBV5-4 and TRBJ2-7; no definite D call. V lost 0 bases and J 6 bases, leaving 10 bases between the germline ends. The germline CDR1 and CDR2 sequences are SGHNT and YYREEE (reference sequence). The CDR3 runs to 13 residues. As DNA, the CDR3 is TGTGCCAGCAGCTTGGCCCCCTGGGGCGAGCAGTACTTC. Protein product: CASSLAPWGEQYF.

This clone has only a few counts. This chain joins TRBV27 and TRBJ2-7; D possibly corresponds to TRBD2 (5 bases). CDR1 is MNHEY and CDR2 is SMNVEV in the germline V gene (reference sequence). The CDR3 extends over 13 amino acids. V lost 5 bases to trimming and J lost 5 bases, with 13 bases between them. The CDR3 nucleotides read TGTGCCAGCAGTGGTCTAGCACGCGACGAGCAGTACTTC. Amino acids: CASSGLARDEQYF.

This clone was counted once. J is TRBJ1-2 and V is TRBV19; D not resolved. The ends were cut back, 6 bases at V and 2 bases at J, with 19 bases in the middle. Germline CDR1 and CDR2: LNHDA and SQIVND (reference sequence). This CDR3 region has 16 residues. CDR3 DNA: TGTGCCAGTAGCTCCGCCGGAGCGATGGGGAACTATGGCTACACCTTC. Translated, it gives CASSSAGAMGNYGYTF.

J is TRBJ1-4 and V is TRBV6-5; 7 nucleotides align to TRBD1. This CDR3 comprises 16 residues. Germline CDR1 is MNHEY and CDR2 is SVGAGI. V gave up 0 bases and J gave up 8 bases; unmatched junction bases: 9. CDR3 sequence: CASSYSATGVVEKLFF. Written as DNA, the CDR3 is TGTGCCAGCAGTTACTCCGCCACAGGGGTGGTCGAAAAACTGTTTTTT.

The CDR3 DNA follows: TGTGCCAGCTCACCAACCGTGGAGGCGGAACTGTTTTTT. Translating gives CASSPTVEAELFF. The gene calls are TRBV18 and TRBJ1-4; D is unclear. Germline lookup yields CDR1 KGHSH and CDR2 LQKENI. V lost 2 bases and J lost 12, with 13 bases in between. CDR3 size: 13 residues. Supplemented by reference TRBV18 and TRBJ1-4, the full variable domain reads NAGVMQNPRHLVRRRGQEARLRCSPMKGHSHVYWYRQLPEEGLKFMVYLQKENIIDESGMPKERFSAEFPKEGPSILRIQQVVRGDSAAYFCASSPTVEAELFFGSGTQLSVL.

This chain connects TRBV18 to TRBJ1-1, with D unclear. V lost 6 bases to trimming and J lost 2 bases, with 16 bases between them. This CDR3 contains 15 residues. Germline-derived CDR1 and CDR2 are KGHSH and LQKENI. CDR3 sequence: CASSRETGQNTEAFF. The CDR3 DNA reads TGTGCCAGCTCTCGGGAGACGGGCCAAAACACTGAAGCTTTCTTT.

This sequence joins TRBV18 and TRBJ2-3; no reliable D call. The germline CDR1 and CDR2 sequences are KGHSH and LQKENI. The CDR3 contains 14 residues. Trimming removed 4 bases at V and 6 bases at J, with 14 bases between. The CDR3 sequence is CASSRTSQGDTQYF. The CDR3 DNA follows: TGTGCCAGCTCACGAACCAGTCAAGGGGATACGCAGTATTTT.

The rearrangement joins TRBV3-1 (or the pseudogene TRBV3-2) to TRBJ1-6; D not certain. The V end lost 2 bases, the J end lost 8 bases, and 7 bases lay between the germline ends. The CDR3 is 13 residues long. Germline CDR1 LGHDT, CDR2 YNNKEL (reference sequence). DNA for the CDR3: TGTGCCAGCAGCCAAAACAGACATTCACCCCTCCACTTT. Protein sequence: CASSQNRHSPLHF.

This chain joins TRBV19 and TRBJ1-2; TRBD1 is a possible D gene (5 bases). The germline gives CDR1 LNHDA, CDR2 SQIVND (reference sequence). Trimming removed 3 bases at V and 7 bases at J, with 12 bases between. The CDR3 runs 13 residues. The DNA of the CDR3 is TGTGCCAGTAGTATTTGGAGGGACCGTGGCTACACCTTC. It specifies CASSIWRDRGYTF.

The V gene is TRBV28, the J gene TRBJ1-6, with D unresolved. The CDR3 consists of 12 residues. Germline values: CDR1 MDHEN, CDR2 SYDVKM. V was trimmed by 7 bases and J by 16 bases, leaving 17 bases between them. Written as DNA, the CDR3 is TGTGCCAGCACCTCCGGGGTAGCCAGTCTCCACTTT. It yields the protein CASTSGVASLHF.

The chain uses TRBV16 and TRBJ2-7, with D unresolved. From germline, CDR1 is KGHSY and CDR2 FQNENV. The CDR3 runs 14 residues. V lost 0 bases to trimming and J lost 4 bases, with 10 bases between them. This CDR3 is CASSQSMAAYEQYF. CDR3 in DNA: TGTGCCAGCAGCCAATCCATGGCGGCATACGAGCAGTACTTC.

The chain couples TRBV2 to TRBJ2-1; 9 positions match TRBD1. With V trimmed by 8 bases and J by 7 bases, 9 bases remained unmatched. Germline V gene lookup returns CDR1 SNHLY and CDR2 FYNNEI. CDR3 length: 14 amino acids. DNA of the CDR3: TGTGCCAGCGCCCTCGGGACAGGGACTAATGAGCAGTTCTTC. As protein: CASALGTGTNEQFF.

The chain has TRBV19 and TRBJ1-1; D gene uncertain. Trimming took 7 bases from V and 6 from J, leaving 12 bases between them. The CDR3 is made up of 12 amino acids. Per germline, CDR1 LNHDA and CDR2 SQIVND (reference sequence). This chain's CDR3 is CASTVRGAEAFF. The CDR3 DNA sequence: TGTGCCAGTACGGTCAGAGGCGCTGAAGCTTTCTTT.

This clone has a single count. The chain joins TRBV6-6 to TRBJ1-1, with no clear D. CDR3 length: 11 amino acids. Germline-derived CDR1 and CDR2 are MNHNY and SVGAGI (reference sequence). Trimming removed 7 bases at V and 0 bases at J, with 3 bases between. CDR3 loop: CASTVNTEAFF. The CDR3 DNA reads TGTGCCAGCACAGTGAACACTGAAGCTTTCTTT.

V usage is TRBV19 and J usage is TRBJ2-1; 9 positions match TRBD2. This CDR3 comprises 15 residues. Germline V gene lookup returns CDR1 LNHDA and CDR2 SQIVND (reference sequence). The V segment lost 6 bases and the J segment 6 bases; nucleotides outside the gene matches: 9. The CDR3 here is CASRPDLAGVNEQFF. The CDR3 bases are TGTGCCAGTAGACCAGACTTAGCGGGAGTCAATGAGCAGTTCTTC.

The genes are TRBV21-1 and TRBJ2-7; the table's D call TRBD1 went unverified against the DNA. TRBV21-1 is a recognized pseudogene. The CDR3 loop spans 17 amino acids. The CDR3 protein is CASSKEAGGHRSYEQYF. DNA for the CDR3: TGTGCCAGCAGCAAAGAGGCAGGGGGTCATCGGTCCTACGAGCAGTACTTC.

This sequence joins TRBV6-5 and TRBJ1-5; D might be TRBD1 (6 bases). This CDR3 is 13 amino acids long. The germline V gene encodes CDR1 MNHEY and CDR2 SVGAGI. The ends were cut back, 5 bases at V and 4 bases at J, with 9 bases in the middle. The chain's CDR3 is CASSTGFNQPQHF. In DNA, the CDR3 is TGTGCCAGCAGTACAGGGTTTAATCAGCCCCAGCATTTT.